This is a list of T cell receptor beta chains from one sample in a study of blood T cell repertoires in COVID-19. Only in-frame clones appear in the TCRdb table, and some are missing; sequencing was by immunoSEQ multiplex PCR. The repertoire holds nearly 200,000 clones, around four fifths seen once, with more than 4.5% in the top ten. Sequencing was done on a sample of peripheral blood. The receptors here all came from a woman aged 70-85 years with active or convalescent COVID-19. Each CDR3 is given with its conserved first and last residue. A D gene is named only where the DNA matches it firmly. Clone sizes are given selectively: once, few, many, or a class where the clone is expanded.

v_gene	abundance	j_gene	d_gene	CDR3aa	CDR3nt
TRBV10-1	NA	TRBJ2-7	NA	CASSKHPNSYEQYF	TGCGCCAGCAGTAAGCACCCGAACTCCTACGAGCAGTACTTC
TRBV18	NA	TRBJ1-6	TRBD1	CASSPQGQGNSPLHF	TGTGCCAGCTCACCACAGGGACAGGGTAATTCACCCCTCCACTTT
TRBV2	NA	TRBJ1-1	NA	CASSDPRVAFF	TGTGCCAGCAGTGATCCCCGGGTAGCTTTCTTT
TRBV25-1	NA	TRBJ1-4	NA	CASSESYTFRGNEKLFF	TGTGCCAGCAGTGAGTCGTACACCTTTAGAGGTAATGAAAAACTGTTTTTT
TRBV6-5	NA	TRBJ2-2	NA	CASRLGPLNTGELFF	TGTGCCAGCAGACTAGGGCCGCTTAACACCGGGGAGCTGTTTTTT
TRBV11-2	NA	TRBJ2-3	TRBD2	CASSLRRELLDTQYF	TGTGCCAGCAGCTTGAGGCGGGAGTTATTAGATACGCAGTATTTT
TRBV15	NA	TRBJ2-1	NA	CATSRAVRSAEFF	TGTGCCACCAGCAGAGCTGTGAGATCCGCGGAGTTCTTC
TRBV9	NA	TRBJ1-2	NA	CASSPEGEYAGTLANYGYTF	TGTGCCAGCAGCCCCGAGGGGGAATACGCAGGAACCTTAGCTAACTATGGCTACACCTTC
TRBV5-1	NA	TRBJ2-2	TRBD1	CASSLAGTANTGELFF	TGCGCCAGCAGCTTGGCCGGGACAGCGAACACCGGGGAGCTGTTTTTT
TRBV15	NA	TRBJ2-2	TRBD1	CATSRVGTGATGELFF	TGTGCCACCAGCAGAGTGGGGACAGGAGCCACCGGGGAGCTGTTTTTT
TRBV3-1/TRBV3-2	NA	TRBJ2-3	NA	CASSQEMWDSDTQYF	TGTGCCAGCAGCCAAGAGATGTGGGACTCCGATACGCAGTATTTT
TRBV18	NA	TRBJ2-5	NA	CASSLGVGETQYF	TGTGCCAGCTCACTCGGGGTAGGAGAGACCCAGTACTTC
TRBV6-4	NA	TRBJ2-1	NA	CASSAGMGYNEQFF	TGTGCCAGCAGTGCCGGGATGGGGTACAATGAGCAGTTCTTC
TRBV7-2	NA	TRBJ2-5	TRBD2	CASSSQIGLAGVGETQYF	TGTGCCAGCAGCTCGCAGATCGGGCTAGCGGGAGTTGGGGAGACCCAGTACTTC
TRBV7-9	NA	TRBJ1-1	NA	CATLEAEAFF	TGTGCCACACTAGAGGCTGAAGCTTTCTTT
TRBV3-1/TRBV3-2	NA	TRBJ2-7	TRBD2	CARGLAGGDYEQYF	TGTGCCAGGGGACTAGCGGGAGGAGACTACGAGCAGTACTTC
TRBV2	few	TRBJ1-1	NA	CASSIQGVSTEAFF	TGTGCCAGCAGTATACAGGGAGTAAGCACTGAAGCTTTCTTT
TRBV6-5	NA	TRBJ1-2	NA	CASSPEGSPYGYTF	TGTGCCAGCAGCCCCGAGGGCTCACCTTATGGCTACACCTTC
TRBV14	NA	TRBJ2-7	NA	CASSRLPKFSTETYEQYF	TGTGCCAGCAGCCGACTCCCTAAATTCTCGACGGAAACCTACGAGCAGTACTTC
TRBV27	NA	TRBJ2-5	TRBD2	CASSPGLAGGLTETQYF	TGTGCCAGCAGCCCAGGACTAGCGGGAGGTTTAACAGAGACCCAGTACTTC
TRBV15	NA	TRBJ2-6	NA	CATTPTGISGANVLTF	TGTGCCACCACACCTACCGGGATCTCTGGGGCCAACGTCCTGACTTTC
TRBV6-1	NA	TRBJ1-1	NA	CASSEAGGDTEAFF	TGTGCCAGCAGTGAAGCTGGCGGGGACACTGAAGCTTTCTTT
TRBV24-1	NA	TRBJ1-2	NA	CATSDLAKGSGYTF	TGTGCCACCAGTGATTTAGCAAAGGGGTCCGGCTACACCTTC
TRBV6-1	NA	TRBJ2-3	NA	CASSEQSARLVIGTDTQYF	TGTGCCAGCAGTGAACAGTCAGCGAGACTAGTCATCGGCACAGATACGCAGTATTTT
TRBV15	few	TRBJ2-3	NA	CATSRGGHDTQYF	TGTGCCACCAGCAGAGGGGGACATGATACGCAGTATTTT
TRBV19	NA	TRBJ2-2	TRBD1	CASSIAGTANTGELFF	TGTGCCAGTAGTATCGCCGGGACAGCGAACACCGGGGAGCTGTTTTTT
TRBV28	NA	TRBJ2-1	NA	CASTPRSTNEQFF	TGTGCCAGCACCCCGAGGAGTACCAATGAGCAGTTCTTC
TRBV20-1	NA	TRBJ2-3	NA	CSTRRGEGLYF	TGCAGTACAAGAAGGGGGGAGGGCCTGTATTTT
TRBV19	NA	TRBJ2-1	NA	CASSIGGFQFF	TGTGCCAGTAGTATCGGCGGTTTCCAGTTCTTC
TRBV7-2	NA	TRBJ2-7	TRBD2	CASSREGVGEQYF	TGTGCCAGCTCACGGGAGGGGGTGGGCGAGCAGTACTTC
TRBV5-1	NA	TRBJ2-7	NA	CASRPTATAVSYEQYF	TGCGCCAGCAGACCGACGGCGACGGCGGTTTCCTACGAGCAGTACTTC
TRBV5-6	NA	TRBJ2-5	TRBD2	CASSLALVSGGGETQYF	TGTGCCAGCAGCTTGGCCCTCGTTTCGGGAGGGGGAGAGACCCAGTACTTC
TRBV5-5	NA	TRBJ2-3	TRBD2	CASLQGGLALTDTQYF	TGTGCCAGCCTACAGGGGGGACTAGCGCTCACAGATACGCAGTATTTT